This T cell receptor beta chain was documented in a study of T cell responses to AZD1222 COVID-19 vaccine. Findings and caveats of the study: An increase in Spike-specific TCR breadth and depth was observed after two AZD1222 doses. Among those given AZD1222, only 6 or 7 were seropositive at baseline. Nearly half of spike-specific TCRs reportedly target unmutated variant regions. Repertoire sampling happened only post peak T cell response.

CDR1 and CDR2 (germline): SGHKS, YYEKEE (reference sequence). CDR3 length: 13 residues. V was cut by 4 bases and J by 3 bases, with 10 bases left in between. This clone was counted a few times. Its target is not known. Profiled with immunoSEQ multiplex PCR; TCRdb holds only in-frame clones, not every one. Of about 130,000 clones listed, 80% to 90% are singletons. The rearrangement links TRBV5-5 to TRBJ1-1, with D uncertain. The clonotype comes from an adult in good health. Sequencing was performed on peripheral blood, taken on day 0 of AZD1222 vaccination. DNA of the CDR3: TGTGCCAGCAGCACAGCGCTTGACACTGAAGCTTTCTTT. This gives the protein CASSTALDTEAFF.